This record covers a single TCR beta chain. The antigen remains unidentified. The data originate from a study of CD8+ T cells in alopecia areata. Study overall: For the treated group, dosing was oral tofacitinib at 5 to 10 mg twice daily.

General study findings and limits: Lesional scalp displayed greater clonality than normal scalp, most notably in alopecia totalis/universalis.

Extraction and reverse transcription of RNA yielded cDNA as the sequencing template. The assay was immunoSEQ multiplex PCR, and TCRdb's table has in-frame clones only and misses some. The table records around 140,000 clones, more than 75% of them present only once. The sequences come from CD8+ T cells sorted from blood, collected at week 0. This sequence was found in a human donor with alopecia areata.

The CDR3 reads CASSEVGTANYGYTF. The CDR3 region has the DNA TGTGCCAGCAGTGAAGTCGGGACCGCTAACTATGGCTACACCTTC. This chain joins TRBV6-1 and TRBJ1-2, with D perhaps TRBD1 (5 bases). Trimming shortened V by 1 base and J by 0 bases, and 9 bases separated the two germline ends. The CDR3 is 15 amino acids. CDR1 and CDR2 from the germline V gene are MNHNS and SASEGT.